This T cell receptor (beta chain) was found in a study of shared clonotypes between healthy human individuals. In germline, CDR1 is SGHTA, CDR2 FQGNSA. CDR3 length: 14 residues. Trimming stripped 2 bases from V and 4 bases from J, with 9 bases between. Those who donated were healthy HIV-negative adults, with no recent acute infections or vaccinations reported. The CD4+ fraction was divided into a CD45RA+ naive subset and a CD45RA-negative memory subset. Each subset's genomic DNA was split evenly across several immunoSEQ plates. Measured with immunoSEQ multiplex PCR; TCRdb has only the in-frame clones, and not every one. The sample lists roughly 2.2 million clones, just over 90% occurring once.

Source material: naive CD4+ T cells from PBMCs. Described subset: CD45RA+ positively selected. J is TRBJ1-3 and V is TRBV7-2; D not certain. The receptor's source is a man younger than 35 in good health. Some clones in this sample may be carry-over from other donors' samples. In DNA, the CDR3 is TGTGCCAGCAGCTTAAGACTGGGGGGAAACACCATATATTTT. This codes for CASSLRLGGNTIYF.